Listed here are 31 T cell receptor beta chains from one sample, sequenced in a study of T cell clonality in common variable immunodeficiency (dated by TCRdb to 2014 to 2015). Findings and caveats that apply to the study as a whole: Reportedly, TCRbeta sequences from CVID had fewer deletions and N-nucleotide insertions, and highly modified clones with 13 or more V deletions were absent from CVID.

Library method: the immunoSEQ multiplex PCR assay. In TCRdb, the immuneACCESS table is reduced to in-frame sequences with V and J assigned. These tables do not hold every clone; where another copy was compared, an unresolved V gene accounts for under half, and the others remain unexplained. This sample is represented by fewer than 30,000 clones, with no singletons among them. The ten largest clones capture approximately 4% of the sample. For these TCRs, the target antigens are not known. Sequencing input: peripheral blood mononuclear cells. The receptors derive from a human donor with common variable immunodeficiency.

Details on this clone: The read is 3 residues too short to cover the CDR3 end, so that end is filled in from the germline J gene. The V gene is TRBV7-2, the J gene TRBJ2-1, with D tentatively TRBD2 (6 bases). Trimming left V 3 bases short and J 6 bases short, with 9 bases between. Germline CDR1 reads SGHTA; CDR2 reads FQGNSA. The CDR3 is made up of 13 amino acids. The sequenced CDR3 bases are TGTGCCAGCAGCTTCATGGGGGGCAATGAG. Amino acid sequence: CASSFMGGNE. The complete CDR3 sequence is CASSFMGGNEQFF.

This clone occurred many times. The sequence runs out 3 residues before the end of the CDR3; the remainder is reconstructed from the germline J gene. The chain combines TRBV5-6 with TRBJ2-7; 7 bases align to TRBD2. Germline CDR1 SGHDT, CDR2 YYEEEE. Trimming took 4 bases from V and 3 from J; bases not matched to a gene: 10. This CDR3 has 15 residues. The CDR3 spells CASSLLDRGDYEQYF. The CDR3 bases that were read are TGTGCCAGCAGCCTTCTAGATCGGGGGGACTACGAG. The full variable domain, with the rest looked up from reference TRBV5-6 and TRBJ2-7, is DAGVTQSPTHLIKTRGQQVTLRCSPKSGHDTVSWYQQALGQGPQFIFQYYEEEERQRGNFPDRFSGHQFPNYSSELNVNALLLGDSALYLCASSLLDRGDYEQYFGPGTRLTVT.

This clone was seen only a few times. CDR3 bases read: TGTGCCAGCAGCTTAGTCGCAGTTCTCGGAAACACC. Translating it yields CASSLVAVLGNT. The whole CDR3 sequence is CASSLVAVLGNTIYF. V is TRBV7-9 and J is TRBJ1-3, with D unclear. The read terminates 3 residues before the CDR3 end, so the remaining end is supplied by the germline J gene. Deletions cut 1 base from V and 4 bases from J, with 11 bases between. Looked up from germline, CDR1 is SEHNR and CDR2 is FQNEAQ (reference sequence). The CDR3 totals 15 residues.

For this clone: The CDR3 end falls 3 residues outside the read, so it is completed with the germline J gene. The chain links TRBV7-9 to TRBJ1-6; a weak D match, TRBD1 (5 bases). This CDR3 spans 12 amino acids. Per germline, CDR1 SEHNR and CDR2 FQNEAQ (reference sequence). With 5 bases removed from V and 8 bases from J, the gap between germline ends came to 7 bases. The CDR3 reads CASSQGDSPLHF. The part of the CDR3 DNA that was read is TGTGCCAGCAGCCAAGGGGATTCACCC.

This clone appeared many times. The missing CDR3 end, 3 residues past where the read stops, is filled in from the germline J gene. V usage is TRBV29-1 and J usage is TRBJ2-1, with D uncertain. The CDR3 has 13 amino acids. With 4 bases removed from V and 0 bases from J, the gap between germline ends came to 7 bases. Germline assignment: CDR1 SQVTM and CDR2 ANQGSEA. The CDR3 here is CSVGQRSYNEQFF. The DNA read from the CDR3 is TGCAGCGTTGGCCAGCGCTCCTACAATGAG.

Note on this clone: The CDR3 goes on 3 residues after the read ends, and that part is filled in from the germline J gene. J is TRBJ2-7 and V is TRBV11-2; 7 nucleotides match TRBD2. The germline V gene has CDR1 SGHAT and CDR2 FQNNGV. There are 11 residues in the CDR3. J lost 6 bases, V lost 6 bases, and 2 bases had no gene match. CDR3: CASSASGEQYF. CDR3 bases read: TGTGCCAGCAGTGCTAGCGGCGAG.

This clone was seen a few times. The read falls 3 residues short of the CDR3 end, and the missing part is taken from the germline J gene. The V and J genes are TRBV10-3 and TRBJ2-7; 10 nucleotides agree with TRBD1. This CDR3 is built from 16 residues. Germline CDR1 is ENHRY and CDR2 is SYGVKD. The V segment lost 3 bases and the J segment 3 bases; nucleotides outside the gene matches: 8. CDR3 sequence reads: CAISEYDRGLGYEQYF. Partial CDR3 DNA: TGTGCCATCAGTGAATATGACAGGGGGCTCGGCTACGAG.

There are a few counts of this clone. Read sequence stops 3 residues before the CDR3 end, and the germline J gene provides the missing end. The chain recombines TRBV19 with TRBJ2-5, with 8 bases fitting TRBD1. With 5 bases clipped from V and 4 bases from J, the junction kept 6 bases outside the gene matches. The CDR3 extends over 14 amino acids. CDR1 and CDR2 from the germline V gene are LNHDA and SQIVND (reference sequence). Partial CDR3 DNA: TGTGCCAGTAGTTCCAGGGGGCGCGGAGAGACC. Its translation is CASSSRGRGET. The CDR3 as a whole reads CASSSRGRGETQYF.

There are many counts of this clone. Sequencing ends 3 residues short of the CDR3 end; the germline J gene provides the rest. This chain uses TRBV30 with TRBJ1-6, with unresolved D. This CDR3 is built from 13 residues. Germline CDR1 GTSNPN, CDR2 SVGIG (reference sequence). The V gene lost 6 bases and the J gene lost 4 bases, with 10 bases spanning the gap. This CDR3 is CACETAYNSPLHF. The DNA read from the CDR3 is TGTGCCTGTGAAACAGCATATAATTCACCC.

Concerning this clone: The read is 3 residues too short to cover the CDR3 end, so that end is filled in from the germline J gene. The V gene is TRBV7-6, the J gene TRBJ2-2; no clear D gene. The length of the CDR3 is 14 residues. The V end was cut by 7 bases, the J end by 4 bases, with 13 bases between. Looked up from germline, CDR1 is SGHVS and CDR2 is FNYEAQ. The part of the CDR3 DNA that was read is TGTGCCAGCACCACAGTCCCCATCACCGGGGAG. Protein: CASTTVPITGE. The full CDR3 protein reads CASTTVPITGELFF.

As concerns this clone: Coverage ceases 3 residues before the CDR3 finishes, and the germline J gene fills in the end. The J gene is TRBJ1-5, the V gene TRBV7-3; possibly TRBD1 for D (6 bases). Germline CDR1 is SGHTA and CDR2 is FQGTGA. Deletions cut 10 bases from V and 0 bases from J, with 13 bases between. The CDR3 consists of 14 residues. CDR3 protein: CAKGGEYSNQPQHF. The covered CDR3 bases are TGTGCCAAAGGGGGGGAATATAGCAATCAGCCC.

This clone was recorded many times. The CDR3 extends 3 residues past the end of the read, so its final part is completed from the germline J gene. This sequence joins TRBV2 and TRBJ2-2; no clear D gene. Trimming pared 9 bases from V and 1 base from J, leaving 9 bases between. The CDR3 runs 13 residues. The germline V gene encodes CDR1 SNHLY and CDR2 FYNNEI. The CDR3 here is CARHSRNTGELFF. CDR3 DNA (partial): TGTGCCAGGCATTCGCGGAACACCGGGGAG.

This clone was observed at least ten times. With the read ending 3 residues before the CDR3 end, the germline J gene is used to fill in that end. The chain employs TRBV18 and TRBJ2-6, with a tentative D call TRBD1 (5 bases). The CDR3 has 17 amino acids. Trimming pared 0 bases from V and 4 bases from J, leaving 13 bases between. Germline V lookup: CDR1 KGHSH, CDR2 LQKENI. CDR3 region: CASSPPNQGSGANVLTF. CDR3 DNA (partial): TGTGCCAGCTCACCACCTAACCAGGGTTCCGGGGCCAACGTC.

In this sample, this clone turned up a few times. The read gets to within 3 residues of the CDR3 end, and the germline J gene fills in the rest. V usage is TRBV7-3 and J usage is TRBJ2-3; 8 bases match TRBD2. The CDR3 has 15 amino acids. The junction had 4 bases not matched to a gene; V was cut back by 5 bases and J by 0 bases. Per germline, CDR1 SGHTA and CDR2 FQGTGA. The CDR3 here is CASSPTSGSTDTQYF. The CDR3 bases that were read are TGTGCCAGCAGCCCAACTAGCGGCAGCACAGATACG. The variable domain in full, with the rest retrieved from reference TRBV7-3 and TRBJ2-3, is GAGVSQTPSNKVTEKGKYVELRCDPISGHTALYWYRQSLGQGPEFLIYFQGTGAADDSGLPNDRFFAVRPEGSVSTLKIQRTERGDSAVYLCASSPTSGSTDTQYFGPGTRLTVL.

Concerning this clone itself: The read falls 3 residues short of the CDR3 end, and the missing part is taken from the germline J gene. V usage is TRBV19 and J usage is TRBJ2-3, with 10 bases aligning to TRBD2. The CDR3 totals 15 residues. The germline gives CDR1 LNHDA, CDR2 SQIVND (reference sequence). V trimming: 3 bases; J trimming: 4 bases; junction bases outside the gene matches: 4. The CDR3 protein is CASSITSGIPDTQYF. CDR3 DNA (partial): TGTGCCAGTAGTATTACTAGCGGGATTCCAGATACG. Looking up the rest from reference TRBV19 and TRBJ2-3 gives the full variable domain: DGGITQSPKYLFRKEGQNVTLSCEQNLNHDAMYWYRQDPGQGLRLIYYSQIVNDFQKGDIAEGYSVSREKKESFPLTVTSAQKNPTAFYLCASSITSGIPDTQYFGPGTRLTVL.

This clone has a count of ten or more. The read falls 3 residues short of the CDR3 end, and the missing part is taken from the germline J gene. The chain carries TRBV18 and TRBJ2-1; D is perhaps TRBD1 (5 bases). Germline V gene sequence: CDR1 KGHSH, CDR2 LQKENI. V lost 6 bases and J lost 6, with 9 bases in between. This CDR3 contains 12 residues. The CDR3 loop is CASSPQGNEQFF. The covered CDR3 bases are TGTGCCAGCTCCCCGCAGGGCAATGAG.

This clone was seen only a few times. This chain's CDR3 is CSARGTGGSGYSYEQYF. The DNA read from the CDR3 is TGCAGTGCTAGGGGGACAGGGGGGAGCGGTTACTCCTACGAG. The rearrangement joins TRBV20-1 to TRBJ2-7; 11 bases fit TRBD1. The read ends 3 residues early relative to the CDR3; the germline J gene fills the gap. V shed 3 bases and J 0 bases; nucleotides not matched to a gene: 10. Germline lookup yields CDR1 DFQATT and CDR2 SNEGSKA (reference sequence). The CDR3 is 17 residues long.

This clone turned up a few times. The read is 3 residues too short to cover the CDR3 end, so that end is filled in from the germline J gene. The rearrangement links TRBV20-1 to TRBJ2-7; TRBD2 is a possible D gene (5 bases). The CDR3 loop spans 14 amino acids. Germline values: CDR1 DFQATT, CDR2 SNEGSKA (reference sequence). V gave up 4 bases and J gave up 5 bases, with 18 bases separating them. CDR3: CSATRASRRHEQYF. CDR3 DNA, as far as it was read: TGCAGTGCTACGCGGGCCTCGCGGAGACACGAG.

About this clone itself: Sequencing ends 3 residues short of the CDR3 end; the germline J gene provides the rest. The V gene is TRBV20-1, the J gene TRBJ2-1; TRBD2 aligns across 7 bases. Per germline, CDR1 DFQATT and CDR2 SNEGSKA (reference sequence). This CDR3 is built from 15 residues. Germline trimming cut 3 bases from V and 9 bases from J; bases unmatched to any gene: 14. Incomplete CDR3 DNA: TGCAGTGCTAGGGGGACTATGTCCCCTACGGGTGAG. This gives the protein CSARGTMSPTGE. The complete CDR3 reads CSARGTMSPTGEQFF.

This clone came up many times. Read coverage stops 3 residues before the CDR3 terminus; the germline J gene supplies the remainder. The chain uses TRBV2 and TRBJ1-2; D remains ambiguous. Per the germline V gene, CDR1 is SNHLY and CDR2 is FYNNEI. The CDR3 sequence is 14 residues long. V was shortened by 6 bases and J by 5 bases, with 16 bases between the two germline ends. The CDR3 sequence is CASRRRYSPYGYTF. The DNA read from the CDR3 is TGTGCCAGCAGGAGAAGGTACAGCCCATATGGC.

This clone turned up a few times. The read stops 3 residues short of the end of the CDR3; the missing end is completed from the germline J gene. This sequence joins TRBV30 and TRBJ2-7, with unresolved D. Germline V gives CDR1 GTSNPN, CDR2 SVGIG (reference sequence). The CDR3 totals 14 residues. V gave up 0 bases and J gave up 0 bases, with 9 bases separating them. CDR3 amino acids: CAWSVGRRSYEQYF. The sequenced CDR3 bases are TGTGCCTGGAGTGTAGGGCGTCGCTCCTACGAG.

Many counts were recorded for this clone. The CDR3 end is not reached by the read, which stops 3 residues before it; the germline J gene fills it in. The rearrangement joins TRBV29-1 to TRBJ2-4; the D gene is possibly TRBD2 (5 bases). This CDR3 region has 12 residues. Germline assignment: CDR1 SQVTM and CDR2 ANQGSEA. Between the trimmed V and J ends, which lost 7 bases and 9 bases, there was a span of 16 bases. CDR3 DNA (partial): TGCAGCGCCGGTGTACCCGAGGGCATT. Amino acid sequence: CSAGVPEGI. The CDR3 as a whole reads CSAGVPEGIQYF.

As for this clone: The read falls 3 residues short of the CDR3 end, and the missing part is taken from the germline J gene. The rearrangement uses TRBV30 and TRBJ2-5, with 9 bases matching TRBD2. V lost 0 bases, J lost 1 base, and 12 bases stayed unmatched. The CDR3 loop spans 18 amino acids. Germline-derived CDR1 and CDR2 are GTSNPN and SVGIG (reference sequence). CDR3 DNA (partial): TGTGCCTGGAGTGTACGAGGGCTAGCGGGATGGGGCCAAGAGACC. It specifies CAWSVRGLAGWGQET. The full CDR3 reads CAWSVRGLAGWGQETQYF.

For this clone: The read ends 3 residues before the CDR3 terminus; that terminus is restored from the germline J gene. This chain links TRBV6-4 with TRBJ1-6; the D gene is possibly TRBD1 (6 bases). Germline CDR1 MRHNA, CDR2 SNTAGT. CDR3 length equals 13 residues. V was clipped by 6 bases and J by 8 bases, with 11 bases between them. The part of the CDR3 DNA that was read is TGTGCCAGCAGAAGGACAGACGATTCACCC. This translates into CASRRTDDSP. The entire CDR3 protein is CASRRTDDSPLHF.

To note about this clone: Read sequence stops 3 residues before the CDR3 end, and the germline J gene provides the missing end. The chain combines TRBV2 with TRBJ2-2, with D possibly matching TRBD2 (5 bases). The CDR3 has 15 residues. Trimming removed 5 bases from V and 8 bases from J, with 18 bases in between. Per germline, CDR1 SNHLY and CDR2 FYNNEI. Partial CDR3 DNA: TGTGCCAGCAGTCACCAACTAGGACGGTCGGGGGAG. This sequence encodes CASSHQLGRSGE. The CDR3 in full is CASSHQLGRSGELFF.

By share, this clone counts as medium-sized. The read gets to within 3 residues of the CDR3 end, and the germline J gene fills in the rest. V usage is TRBV2 and J usage is TRBJ1-4; no clear D. CDR3 length equals 13 residues. The V end was cut by 4 bases, the J end by 7 bases, with 10 bases between. Germline CDR1 SNHLY, CDR2 FYNNEI. Here the CDR3 reads CASSGGLGEKLFF. Partial CDR3 DNA: TGTGCCAGCAGTGGAGGGTTGGGTGAAAAA.

This clone was found many times. Sequencing ends 3 residues short of the CDR3 end; the germline J gene provides the rest. The chain combines TRBV7-9 with TRBJ1-1; the match to TRBD1 covers 8 bases. V gave up 4 bases and J gave up 6 bases; unmatched junction bases: 1. Germline V gives CDR1 SEHNR, CDR2 FQNEAQ (reference sequence). The CDR3 has 12 residues. The CDR3 sequence: CASSSRGPEAFF. The sequenced CDR3 bases are TGTGCCAGCAGCTCCAGGGGGCCTGAA. The full variable domain, with the rest looked up from reference TRBV7-9 and TRBJ1-1, is DTGVSQNPRHKITKRGQNVTFRCDPISEHNRLYWYRQTLGQGPEFLTYFQNEAQLEKSRLLSDRFSAERPKGSFSTLEIQRTEQGDSAMYLCASSSRGPEAFFGQGTRLTVV.

This clone is labeled as medium-sized. The read is 3 residues too short to cover the CDR3 end, so that end is filled in from the germline J gene. The chain carries TRBV9 and TRBJ2-5, with 7 bases fitting TRBD1. CDR1 and CDR2 (germline): SGDLS, YYNGEE. The CDR3 is 15 residues long. The J segment lost 5 bases and the V segment lost 6 bases, leaving 13 bases of the junction unmatched. The CDR3 loop is CASTTSGQPRETQYF. The CDR3 DNA, read in part, is TGTGCCAGCACCACCTCGGGACAGCCGAGGGAGACC.

Many counts were recorded for this clone. The CDR3 extends 3 residues past the end of the read, so its final part is completed from the germline J gene. This chain connects TRBV29-1 to TRBJ1-1, with 7 bases identical to TRBD1. This CDR3 has 13 amino acids. Germline V CDR1 and CDR2: SQVTM, ANQGSEA. The trim removed 5 bases at V and 1 base at J, leaving 4 bases unmatched. The part of the CDR3 DNA that was read is TGCAGCGTTACGGGACAGAGGAACACTGAA. As protein: CSVTGQRNTE. The CDR3 reads in full as CSVTGQRNTEAFF.

The CDR3: CASRQTGLDTGELFF. The CDR3 bases that were read are TGTGCCAGCAGACAAACAGGGTTGGACACCGGGGAG. This sequence joins TRBV2 and TRBJ2-2; possible D gene TRBD1, 6 bases. The read terminates 3 residues ahead of where the CDR3 ends, so the germline J gene completes it. V lost 6 bases and J lost 3, with 14 bases in between. CDR1 SNHLY and CDR2 FYNNEI come from the germline V gene. The CDR3 is made up of 15 amino acids.

Of note for this clone: Read sequence stops 3 residues before the CDR3 end, and the germline J gene provides the missing end. J is TRBJ2-1 and V is TRBV20-1; D may be TRBD2 (6 bases). Trimming pared 0 bases from V and 6 bases from J, leaving 15 bases between. CDR3 length equals 15 residues. The V gene's germline CDR1 is DFQATT and CDR2 SNEGSKA (reference sequence). The CDR3 spells CSARDGAGWGNEQFF. The CDR3 bases that were read are TGCAGTGCTAGAGATGGGGCGGGGTGGGGCAATGAG.